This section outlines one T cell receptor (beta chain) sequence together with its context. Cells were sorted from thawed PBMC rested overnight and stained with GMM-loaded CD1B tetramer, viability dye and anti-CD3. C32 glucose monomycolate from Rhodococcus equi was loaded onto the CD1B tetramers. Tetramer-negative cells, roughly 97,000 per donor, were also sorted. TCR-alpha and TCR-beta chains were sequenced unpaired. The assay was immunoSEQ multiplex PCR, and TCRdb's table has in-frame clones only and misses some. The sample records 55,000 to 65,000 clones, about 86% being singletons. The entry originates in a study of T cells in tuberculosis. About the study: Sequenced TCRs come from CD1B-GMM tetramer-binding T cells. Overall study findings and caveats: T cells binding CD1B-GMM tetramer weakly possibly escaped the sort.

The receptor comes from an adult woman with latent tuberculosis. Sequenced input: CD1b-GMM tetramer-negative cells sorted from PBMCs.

CDR3: CASSLLLSATQYF. CDR3 DNA sequence: TGCGCCAGCAGCCTACTACTTTCTGCGACCCAGTACTTC. The V and J genes are TRBV4-1 and TRBJ2-5; D gene ambiguous. V shed 4 bases and J shed 7 bases, with 13 bases lying between them. The CDR3 is 13 amino acids. From germline, CDR1 is MGHRA and CDR2 YSYEKL.